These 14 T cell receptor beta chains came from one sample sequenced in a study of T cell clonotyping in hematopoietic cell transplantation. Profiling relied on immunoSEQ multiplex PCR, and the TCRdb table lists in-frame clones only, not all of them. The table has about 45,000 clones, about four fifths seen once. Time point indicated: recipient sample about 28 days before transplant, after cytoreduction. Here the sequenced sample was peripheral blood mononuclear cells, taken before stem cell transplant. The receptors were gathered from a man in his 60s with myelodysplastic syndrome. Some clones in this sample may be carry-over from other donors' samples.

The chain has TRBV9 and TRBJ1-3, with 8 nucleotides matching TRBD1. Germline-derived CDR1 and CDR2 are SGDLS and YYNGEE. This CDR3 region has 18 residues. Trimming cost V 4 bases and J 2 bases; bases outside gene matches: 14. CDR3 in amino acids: CASSHEGSGRGPGNTIYF. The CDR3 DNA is TGTGCCAGCAGCCACGAGGGCAGTGGCAGGGGGCCTGGAAACACCATATATTTT.

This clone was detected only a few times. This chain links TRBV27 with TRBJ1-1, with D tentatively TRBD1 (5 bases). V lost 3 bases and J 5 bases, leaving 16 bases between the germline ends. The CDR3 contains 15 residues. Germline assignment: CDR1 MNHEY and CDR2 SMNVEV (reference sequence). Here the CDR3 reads CASSFRPRVGTEAFF. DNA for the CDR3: TGTGCCAGCAGTTTTAGGCCCAGGGTGGGAACTGAAGCTTTCTTT.

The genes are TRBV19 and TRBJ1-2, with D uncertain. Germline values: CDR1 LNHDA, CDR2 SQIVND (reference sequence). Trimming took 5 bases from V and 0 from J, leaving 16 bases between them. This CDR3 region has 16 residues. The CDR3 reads CASSPHSRGSNYGYTF. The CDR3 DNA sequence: TGTGCCAGTAGTCCACACTCCCGGGGTTCTAACTATGGCTACACCTTC.

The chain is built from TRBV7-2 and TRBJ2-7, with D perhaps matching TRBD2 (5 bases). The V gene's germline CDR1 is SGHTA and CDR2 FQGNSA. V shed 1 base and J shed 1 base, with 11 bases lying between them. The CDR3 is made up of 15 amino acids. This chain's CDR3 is CASSLGREPSYEQYF. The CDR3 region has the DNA TGTGCCAGCAGCTTAGGACGGGAACCTTCCTACGAGCAGTACTTC.

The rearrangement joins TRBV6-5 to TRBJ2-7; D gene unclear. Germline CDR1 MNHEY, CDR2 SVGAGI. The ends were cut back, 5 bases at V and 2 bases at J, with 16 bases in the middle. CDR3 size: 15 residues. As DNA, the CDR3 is TGTGCCAGCAGTCCTACCCCGATAAATACCTACGAGCAGTACTTC. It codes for CASSPTPINTYEQYF.

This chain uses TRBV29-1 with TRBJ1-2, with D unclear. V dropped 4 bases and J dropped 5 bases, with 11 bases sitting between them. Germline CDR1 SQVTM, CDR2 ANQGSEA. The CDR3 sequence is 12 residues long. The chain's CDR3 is CSVVERGYGYTF. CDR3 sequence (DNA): TGCAGCGTTGTCGAACGGGGTTATGGCTACACCTTC.

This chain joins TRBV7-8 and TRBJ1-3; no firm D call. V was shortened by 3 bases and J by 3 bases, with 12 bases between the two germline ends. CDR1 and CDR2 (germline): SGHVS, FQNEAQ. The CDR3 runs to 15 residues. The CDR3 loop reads CASSFPPGLGNTIYF. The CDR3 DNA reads TGTGCCAGCAGCTTTCCCCCCGGGCTTGGAAACACCATATATTTT.

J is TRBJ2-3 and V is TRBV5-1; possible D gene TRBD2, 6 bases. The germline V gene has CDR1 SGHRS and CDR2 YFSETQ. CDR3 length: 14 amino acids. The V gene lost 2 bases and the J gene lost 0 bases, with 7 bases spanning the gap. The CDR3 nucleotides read TGCGCCAGCAGCTTTGGGACTAGCACAGATACGCAGTATTTT. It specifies CASSFGTSTDTQYF.

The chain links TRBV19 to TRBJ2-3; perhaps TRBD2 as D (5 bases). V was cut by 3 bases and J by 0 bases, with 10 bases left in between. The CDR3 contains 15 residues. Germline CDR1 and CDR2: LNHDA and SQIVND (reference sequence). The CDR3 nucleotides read TGTGCCAGTAGTATCCGACGGGGTAGCACAGATACGCAGTATTTT. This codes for CASSIRRGSTDTQYF.

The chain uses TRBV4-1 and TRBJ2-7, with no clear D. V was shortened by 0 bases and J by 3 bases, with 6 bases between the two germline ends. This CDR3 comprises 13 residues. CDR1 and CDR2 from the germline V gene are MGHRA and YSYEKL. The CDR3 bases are TGCGCCAGCAGCCAAGAATTGTTCTACGAGCAGTACTTC. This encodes CASSQELFYEQYF.

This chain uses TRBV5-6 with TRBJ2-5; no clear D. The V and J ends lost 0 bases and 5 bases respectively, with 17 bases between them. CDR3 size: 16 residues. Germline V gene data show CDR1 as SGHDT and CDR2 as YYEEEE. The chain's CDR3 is CASSLEPRLRRETQYF. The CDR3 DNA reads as TGTGCCAGCAGCTTGGAGCCAAGGCTCCGTCGGGAGACCCAGTACTTC.

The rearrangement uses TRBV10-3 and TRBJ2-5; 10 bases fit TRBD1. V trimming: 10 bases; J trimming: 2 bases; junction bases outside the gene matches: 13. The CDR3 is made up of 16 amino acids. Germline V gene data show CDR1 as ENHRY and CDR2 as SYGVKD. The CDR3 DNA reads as TGTGCCACCTATAAACCGGGACAGGGGTTACAAGAGACCCAGTACTTC. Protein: CATYKPGQGLQETQYF.

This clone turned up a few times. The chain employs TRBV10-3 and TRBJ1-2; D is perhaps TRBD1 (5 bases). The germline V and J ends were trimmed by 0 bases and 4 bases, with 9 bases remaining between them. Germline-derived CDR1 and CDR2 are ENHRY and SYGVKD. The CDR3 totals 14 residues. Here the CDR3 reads CAISESRDSYGYTF. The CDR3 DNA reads TGTGCCATCAGTGAGTCCAGGGATAGCTATGGCTACACCTTC.

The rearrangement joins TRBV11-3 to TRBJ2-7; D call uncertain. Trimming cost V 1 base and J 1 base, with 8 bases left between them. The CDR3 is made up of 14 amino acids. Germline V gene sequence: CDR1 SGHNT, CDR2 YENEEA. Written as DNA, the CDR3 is TGTGCCAGCAGCTTAGGGGCCTTATCCTACGAGCAGTACTTC. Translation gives CASSLGALSYEQYF.